This T cell receptor (beta chain) stems from a study of PD-1 blockade in classical Hodgkin lymphoma. As for the study in general: Patients were treated with nivolumab at 3 mg/kg, and this was given intravenously every 2 weeks. General observations from the study: Patients were excluded if nivolumab began under 1 year after ASCT (the autologous transplant). Patients who responded completely had about the same baseline diversity as newly diagnosed patients.

TCRdb's copy holds only in-frame clones and misses some; the assay was immunoSEQ multiplex PCR. The sample contains 25,000 to 40,000 clones, around three quarters of which appear only once. Trimming removed 1 base from V and 5 bases from J, with 8 bases in between. Germline V gene sequence: CDR1 SGHVS, CDR2 FNYEAQ. The CDR3 has 13 residues. This clone was seen more than once but under ten times. The target antigen is unknown. Time point described: cycle 4 day 1 (C4D1), after more than 5 weeks of nivolumab. Brentuximab vedotin exposure varied among the patients, all of whom had relapsed after autologous stem cell transplantation.

V usage is TRBV7-6 and J usage is TRBJ1-1; D remains ambiguous. The TCR originated in a human donor with classical Hodgkin lymphoma. Source: peripheral blood mononuclear cells (PBMCs), taken before the fourth cycle of nivolumab. The CDR3 region is CASSLGGGTEAFF. CDR3 nucleotide sequence: TGTGCCAGCAGCTTAGGCGGAGGGACTGAAGCTTTCTTT.